These 23 T cell receptor beta chains share one sample of origin, sequenced in a study of identical twins. TCRdb independently ran MiXCR on the 5' RACE reads; one entry per CDR3 protein. The table records hundreds of thousands of distinct CDR3 sequences, 21% of them present only once. This same sample was also part of a study on T cells expressing NK-cell markers.

Sequenced: PBMCs. The source is a woman between 18 and 30 years old in good health.

The chain employs TRBV5-1 and TRBJ1-1; no firm D call. The CDR3 length is 13 residues. Germline CDR1 SGHRS, CDR2 YFSETQ. The V end was cut by 4 bases, the J end by 3 bases, with 10 bases between. The CDR3 spells CASSGNAYTEAFF. In DNA form, the CDR3 reads TGCGCCAGCAGCGGGAATGCGTACACTGAAGCTTTCTTT.

As to this clonotype: This could be a read error, since a much larger clone is one nucleotide away. This chain uses TRBV6-1 with TRBJ2-7; D is unclear. CDR1 and CDR2 (germline): MNHNS, SASEGT. This CDR3 comprises 9 residues. Trimming stripped 7 bases from V and 3 bases from J, with 1 base between. CDR3 in amino acids: CASNYEQYF. In DNA, the CDR3 is TGTGCCAGCAACTACGAGCAGTACTTC.

The rearrangement joins TRBV9 to TRBJ2-1; possibly TRBD1 for D (5 bases). The germline V gene has CDR1 SGDLS and CDR2 YYNGEE. The CDR3 loop spans 13 amino acids. The V and J ends lost 4 bases and 10 bases respectively, with 15 bases between them. CDR3 protein: CASSPVGVGEQFF. In nucleotides, the CDR3 is TGTGCCAGCAGCCCCGTAGGGGTAGGCGAGCAGTTCTTC.

The chain carries TRBV7-9 and TRBJ2-5; 7 bases align to TRBD1. The CDR3 loop spans 16 amino acids. Germline CDR1 reads SEHNR; CDR2 reads FQNEAQ (reference sequence). The junction had 10 bases not matched to a gene; V was cut back by 5 bases and J by 1 base. The CDR3 region has the DNA TGTGCCAGCAGCACGAGGGGACAGCCTTTCCAAGAGACCCAGTACTTC. This codes for CASSTRGQPFQETQYF.

This clonotype turned up a few times. V gene TRBV5-1 combines with J gene TRBJ2-7, with 10 bases that match TRBD2. The CDR3 has 14 amino acids. In germline, CDR1 is SGHRS, CDR2 YFSETQ. V shed 4 bases and J 3 bases; nucleotides not matched to a gene: 4. The CDR3 DNA reads TGCGCCAGCAGCGAAGGACTAGCGGTCTACGAGCAGTACTTC. Amino acids: CASSEGLAVYEQYF.

V gene TRBV12-3 or TRBV12-4 combines with J gene TRBJ1-2; D is unclear. There are 14 residues in the CDR3. The germline V and J ends were trimmed by 3 bases and 8 bases, with 16 bases remaining between them. The CDR3 nucleotides read TGTGCCAGCAGTTTCCCGGCGGGCGCGGGGGGCTACACCTTC. This codes for CASSFPAGAGGYTF.

This clonotype was counted between two and nine times. The chain has TRBV7-9 and TRBJ1-1, with a possible D match to TRBD1 (5 bases). Trimming removed 4 bases at V and 7 bases at J, with 13 bases between. Germline V lookup: CDR1 SEHNR, CDR2 FQNEAQ (reference sequence). The CDR3 totals 13 residues. CDR3 nucleotide sequence: TGTGCCAGCAGCTCCGGTGTTGGGGGTGAAGCTTTCTTT. Translation: CASSSGVGGEAFF.

This clonotype turned up a few times. V usage is TRBV12-3 or TRBV12-4 and J usage is TRBJ2-1; D is uncertain. The CDR3 spans 11 residues. V dropped 5 bases and J dropped 13 bases, with 12 bases sitting between them. CDR3 in amino acids: CASSQEHTQFF. CDR3 in DNA: TGTGCCAGCAGTCAAGAACATACACAGTTCTTC.

This clonotype was observed a handful of times. V and J are TRBV9 and TRBJ2-5; TRBD1 aligns across 9 bases. Germline values: CDR1 SGDLS, CDR2 YYNGEE. The CDR3 is 16 amino acids. V was clipped by 2 bases and J by 4 bases; unmatched bases: 9. This CDR3 reads CASSVSEGQGRETQYF. As DNA, the CDR3 is TGTGCCAGCAGCGTTTCGGAGGGACAGGGCCGAGAGACCCAGTACTTC.

This clonotype was observed a few times. The V call is TRBV20-1, the J call TRBJ1-2; D is uncertain. Trimming cost V 0 bases and J 3 bases, with 14 bases left between them. The CDR3 runs 15 residues. Per the germline V gene, CDR1 is DFQATT and CDR2 is SNEGSKA (reference sequence). CDR3 nucleotide sequence: TGCAGTGCTAGAGATGCGGCCCCTCAAGACTATGGCTACACCTTC. Translation gives CSARDAAPQDYGYTF.

This clonotype turned up a few times. The chain links TRBV5-1 to TRBJ1-1; D is possibly TRBD1 (5 bases). The V end was cut by 6 bases, the J end by 1 base, with 16 bases between. The CDR3 has 15 amino acids. The germline V gene encodes CDR1 SGHRS and CDR2 YFSETQ. CDR3 bases: TGCGCCAGCATCCGGGACCTCGGAACGAACACTGAAGCTTTCTTT. This codes for CASIRDLGTNTEAFF.

The gene calls are TRBV12-3 or TRBV12-4 and TRBJ2-3, with D possibly TRBD1 on 6 matching bases. The CDR3 loop spans 16 amino acids. The V gene lost 1 base and the J gene lost 3 bases, with 14 bases spanning the gap. This CDR3 reads CASSLGRGFDTDTQYF. As DNA, the CDR3 is TGTGCCAGCAGTTTAGGCAGGGGCTTTGATACAGATACGCAGTATTTT.

A note on this clonotype: This may be a read error: a much more frequent sequence differs by one nucleotide. The CDR3 nucleotides are TGCAGTGCTCCTCACCTACCGTTTAGCGGGGTAACATACAATGAGCAGTTCTTC. Its translation: CSAPHLPFSGVTYNEQFF. This rearrangement joins TRBV20-1 to TRBJ2-1; 8 bases are a match to TRBD2. Germline CDR1 and CDR2: DFQATT and SNEGSKA (reference sequence). V shed 5 bases and J 4 bases; nucleotides not matched to a gene: 19. The CDR3 covers 18 residues.

This chain joins TRBV3-1 and TRBJ2-6, with D unclear. The CDR3 spans 14 residues. Trimming stripped 6 bases from V and 3 bases from J, with 9 bases between. CDR1 is LGHDT and CDR2 is YNNKEL in the germline V gene (reference sequence). CDR3 DNA sequence: TGTGCCAGCAGACGTACGGGTGGGGCCAACGTCCTGACTTTC. Translating it yields CASRRTGGANVLTF.

This clonotype occurred a few times. This sequence joins TRBV20-1 and TRBJ2-7; D possibly matches TRBD1 or TRBD2 (5 bases each). The germline gives CDR1 DFQATT, CDR2 SNEGSKA (reference sequence). The V gene lost 1 base and the J gene lost 2 bases, with 15 bases spanning the gap. The CDR3 has 15 amino acids. DNA of the CDR3: TGCAGTGCTAGAGTGTACCGTAGGGACGCCTACGAGCAGTACTTC. Translation: CSARVYRRDAYEQYF.

This clonotype has only a few counts. The chain recombines TRBV7-9 with TRBJ1-4; D ambiguous. V was clipped by 2 bases and J by 8 bases, with 15 bases between them. Germline V gene lookup returns CDR1 SEHNR and CDR2 FQNEAQ (reference sequence). The CDR3 consists of 15 residues. The CDR3 coding sequence is TGTGCCAGCAGCTTACGTTCGGCCGGTGGGGAAAAACTGTTTTTT. It codes for CASSLRSAGGEKLFF.

This clonotype was seen a few times. The genes are TRBV7-2 and TRBJ2-3; no clear D. Trimming took 3 bases from V and 4 from J, leaving 5 bases between them. CDR1 is SGHTA and CDR2 is FQGNSA in the germline V gene. The CDR3 runs 12 residues. CDR3 coding DNA: TGTGCCAGCAGCTTCTTCCCAGATACGCAGTATTTT. Translation gives CASSFFPDTQYF.

This chain joins TRBV5-1 and TRBJ2-7, with D perhaps being TRBD1 or TRBD2 (5 bases each). The germline V gene encodes CDR1 SGHRS and CDR2 YFSETQ. V lost 0 bases and J lost 2, with 12 bases in between. CDR3 length: 15 residues. CDR3 coding DNA: TGCGCCAGCAGCTTGGAGGGTGGGACGGCCTACGAGCAGTACTTC. Protein product: CASSLEGGTAYEQYF.

This clonotype was observed a few times. The genes are TRBV6-1 and TRBJ1-6; the D is unclear. Germline V gene lookup returns CDR1 MNHNS and CDR2 SASEGT. Trimming took 5 bases from V and 8 from J, leaving 10 bases between them. The CDR3 totals 13 residues. CDR3 DNA: TGTGCCAGCAGTACGGACTTGGATTCACCCCTCCACTTT. Translated, it gives CASSTDLDSPLHF.

This clonotype was picked up a small number of times. The CDR3 loop reads CAWSVVVAEQFF. The CDR3 DNA reads as TGTGCCTGGAGTGTAGTAGTGGCTGAGCAGTTCTTC. The chain recombines TRBV30 with TRBJ2-1; no reliable D call. The CDR3 spans 12 residues. V lost 0 bases and J lost 9, with 9 bases in between. Germline V lookup: CDR1 GTSNPN, CDR2 SVGIG (reference sequence).

This clonotype was detected only a few times. The chain recombines TRBV29-1 with TRBJ1-2, with a possible D match to TRBD1 (6 bases). The CDR3 covers 14 residues. Between the trimmed V and J ends, which lost 7 bases and 8 bases, there was a span of 23 bases. CDR1 is SQVTM, CDR2 ANQGSEA, per germline. The CDR3 loop reads CSGKTKDRYSGYTF. The CDR3 nucleotides read TGCAGCGGGAAAACTAAAGACAGGTATAGCGGCTACACCTTC.

The V call is TRBV20-1, the J call TRBJ2-7, with TRBD2 identical over 7 bases. The ends lost 6 bases at V and 3 bases at J; junction bases unmatched: 2. This CDR3 comprises 11 residues. The germline V gene encodes CDR1 DFQATT and CDR2 SNEGSKA (reference sequence). The CDR3 here is CSAAGDYEQYF. CDR3 coding DNA: TGCAGTGCCGCGGGGGACTACGAGCAGTACTTC.

The J gene is TRBJ1-1, the V gene TRBV20-1; D might be TRBD1 (6 bases). In germline, CDR1 is DFQATT, CDR2 SNEGSKA (reference sequence). The CDR3 sequence is 15 residues long. V was shortened by 4 bases and J by 3 bases, with 18 bases between the two germline ends. This chain's CDR3 is CSAIDSPGAYTEAFF. The CDR3 DNA follows: TGCAGTGCTATCGACTCCCCGGGGGCGTACACTGAAGCTTTCTTT.